The T cell receptor beta chain described here comes from a study of blood T cell repertoires in COVID-19. About the research overall: In each case, the material was cDNA or gDNA derived from T cells, B-cell-depleted T cells, or PBMCs.

Enrollees, roughly 18 to 89 years old, lived in 25 or so US areas. Participants had their cohort set by participant-reported clinical history. The CDR3 has 14 residues. With 7 bases removed from V and 5 bases from J, the gap between germline ends came to 18 bases. Germline V gives CDR1 MNHEY, CDR2 SMNVEV (reference sequence). This table comes from immunoSEQ multiplex PCR, and its TCRdb copy is limited to in-frame clones, with some not included. The repertoire holds hundreds of thousands of clones, roughly 88% seen once, with roughly 1.4% in the top ten. The chain is built from TRBV27 and TRBJ2-7, with TRBD2 as a possible D gene (6 bases). The source is a woman in her late teens or twenties who had been exposed to COVID-19. The sample consisted of PBMCs or T cells enriched from blood (not recorded which). CDR3 in DNA: TGTGCCAGCAACACCCTCGGGAGTATCCACGAGCAGTACTTC. As protein: CASNTLGSIHEQYF.